This T cell receptor beta chain came from a study of T-cell reconstitution after alpha-beta-depleted transplantation in children. The ends were cut back, 1 base at V and 6 bases at J, with 10 bases in the middle. The CDR3 sequence is 13 residues long. CDR1 is LGHDT and CDR2 is YNNKEL in the germline V gene (reference sequence). To note about this clonotype: A much larger clone lies one base from this, so it may be a read error.

Unique molecular identifiers were incorporated during preparation of the TCRbeta library. In TCRdb, the PCR reads were re-called with MiXCR into one record per CDR3 protein. The profile shows hundreds of thousands of distinct CDR3 sequences, under 15% of them singletons. The receptor was isolated from a male patient between 10 and 17 years old who had a stem cell transplant for acute myeloid leukemia, so the T cells may come from the graft donor. The sample here was PBMCs, mostly from graft donor cells, taken 360 days after TCRalphabeta/CD19-depleted stem cell transplant. V usage is TRBV3-1 and J usage is TRBJ2-7; D is perhaps TRBD2 (6 bases). This CDR3 reads CASSQVTSCEQYF. The CDR3 coding sequence is TGTGCCAGCAGCCAAGTCACTAGCTGCGAGCAGTACTTC.